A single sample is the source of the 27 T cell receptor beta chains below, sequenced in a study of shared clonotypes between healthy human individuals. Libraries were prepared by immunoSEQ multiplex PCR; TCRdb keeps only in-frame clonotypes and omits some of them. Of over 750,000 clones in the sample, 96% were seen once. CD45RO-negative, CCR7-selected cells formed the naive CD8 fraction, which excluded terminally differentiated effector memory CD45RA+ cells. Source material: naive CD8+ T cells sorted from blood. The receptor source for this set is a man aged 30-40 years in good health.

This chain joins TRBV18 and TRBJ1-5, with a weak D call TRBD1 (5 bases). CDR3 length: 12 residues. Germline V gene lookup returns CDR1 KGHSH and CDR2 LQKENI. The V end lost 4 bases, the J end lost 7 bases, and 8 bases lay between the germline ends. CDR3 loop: CASSQRGQPQHF. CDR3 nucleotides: TGTGCCAGCTCACAAAGGGGCCAGCCCCAGCATTTT.

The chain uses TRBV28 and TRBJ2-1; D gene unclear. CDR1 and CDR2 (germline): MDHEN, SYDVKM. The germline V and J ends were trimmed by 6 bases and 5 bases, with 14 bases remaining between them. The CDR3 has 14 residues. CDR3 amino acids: CASSRDWKNNEQFF. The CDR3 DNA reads TGTGCCAGCAGCCGCGACTGGAAAAACAATGAGCAGTTCTTC.

Here the CDR3 reads CASSLASGYEQFF. The CDR3 nucleotides are TGTGCCAGCAGCTTAGCTAGCGGGTATGAGCAGTTCTTC. The chain uses TRBV7-9 and TRBJ2-1; 7 bases match TRBD2. The J segment lost 8 bases and the V segment lost 0 bases, leaving 1 base of the junction unmatched. Germline values: CDR1 SEHNR, CDR2 FQNEAQ (reference sequence). The CDR3 consists of 13 residues.

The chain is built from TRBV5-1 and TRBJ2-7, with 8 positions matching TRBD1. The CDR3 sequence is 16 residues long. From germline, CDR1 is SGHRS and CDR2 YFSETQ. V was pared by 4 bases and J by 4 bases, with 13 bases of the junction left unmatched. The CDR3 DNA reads TGCGCCAGCAGCGCGGAGCCAGGGGGCCAAATATACGAGCAGTACTTC. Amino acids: CASSAEPGGQIYEQYF.

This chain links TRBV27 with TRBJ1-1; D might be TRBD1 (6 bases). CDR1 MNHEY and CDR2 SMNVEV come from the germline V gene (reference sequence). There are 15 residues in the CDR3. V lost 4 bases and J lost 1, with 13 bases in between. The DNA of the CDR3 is TGTGCCAGCAGTTGGCTAGGGGGAGGGAACACTGAAGCTTTCTTT. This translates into CASSWLGGGNTEAFF.

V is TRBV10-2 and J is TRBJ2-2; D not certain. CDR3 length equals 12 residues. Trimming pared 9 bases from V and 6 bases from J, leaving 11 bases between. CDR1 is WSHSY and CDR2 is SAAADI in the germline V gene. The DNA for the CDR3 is TGCGCCAGTCAAGAAAGTCCCGGGGAGCTGTTTTTT. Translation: CASQESPGELFF.

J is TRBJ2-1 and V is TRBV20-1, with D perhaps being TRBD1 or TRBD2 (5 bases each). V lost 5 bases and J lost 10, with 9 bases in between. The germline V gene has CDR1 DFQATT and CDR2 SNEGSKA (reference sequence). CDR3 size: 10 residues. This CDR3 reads CSAVWGEQFF. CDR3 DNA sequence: TGCAGTGCTGTGTGGGGGGAGCAGTTCTTC.

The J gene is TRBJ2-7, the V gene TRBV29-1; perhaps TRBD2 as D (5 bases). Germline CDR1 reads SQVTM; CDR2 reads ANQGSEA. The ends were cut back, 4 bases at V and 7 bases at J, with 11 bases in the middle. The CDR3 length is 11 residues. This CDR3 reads CSVGLPGEQYF. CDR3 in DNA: TGCAGCGTTGGCCTCCCGGGGGAGCAGTACTTC.

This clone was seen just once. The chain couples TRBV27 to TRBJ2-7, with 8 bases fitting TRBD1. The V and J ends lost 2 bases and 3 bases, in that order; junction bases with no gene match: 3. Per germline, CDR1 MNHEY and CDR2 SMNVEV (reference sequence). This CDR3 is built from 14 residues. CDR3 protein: CASSLGTGYYEQYF. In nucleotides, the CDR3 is TGTGCCAGCAGTTTAGGGACAGGCTACTACGAGCAGTACTTC.

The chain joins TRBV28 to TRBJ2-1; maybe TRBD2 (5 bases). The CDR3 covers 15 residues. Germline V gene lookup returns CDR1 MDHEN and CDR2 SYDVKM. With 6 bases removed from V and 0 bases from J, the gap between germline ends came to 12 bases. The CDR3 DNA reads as TGTGCCAGCAGCCATCTAGGGAGCTCCTACAATGAGCAGTTCTTC. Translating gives CASSHLGSSYNEQFF. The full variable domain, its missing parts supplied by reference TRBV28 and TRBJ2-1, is DVKVTQSSRYLVKRTGEKVFLECVQDMDHENMFWYRQDPGLGLRLIYFSYDVKMKEKGDIPEGYSVSREKKERFSLILESASTNQTSMYLCASSHLGSSYNEQFFGPGTRLTVL.

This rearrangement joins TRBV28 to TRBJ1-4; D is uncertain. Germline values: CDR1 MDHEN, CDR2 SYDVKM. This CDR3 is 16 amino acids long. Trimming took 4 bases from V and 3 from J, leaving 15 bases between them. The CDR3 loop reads CASSSRVFIANEKLFF. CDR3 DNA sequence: TGTGCCAGCAGTTCGAGGGTTTTTATTGCTAATGAAAAACTGTTTTTT. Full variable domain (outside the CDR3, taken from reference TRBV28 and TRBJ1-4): DVKVTQSSRYLVKRTGEKVFLECVQDMDHENMFWYRQDPGLGLRLIYFSYDVKMKEKGDIPEGYSVSREKKERFSLILESASTNQTSMYLCASSSRVFIANEKLFFGSGTQLSVL.

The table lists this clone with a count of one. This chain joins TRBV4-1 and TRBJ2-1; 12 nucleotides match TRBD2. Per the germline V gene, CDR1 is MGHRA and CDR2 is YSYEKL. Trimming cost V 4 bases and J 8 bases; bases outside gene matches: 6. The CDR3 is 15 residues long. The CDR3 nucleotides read TGCGCCAGCAGCCCTCGGACTAGCGGGACTTATGAGCAGTTCTTC. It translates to CASSPRTSGTYEQFF.

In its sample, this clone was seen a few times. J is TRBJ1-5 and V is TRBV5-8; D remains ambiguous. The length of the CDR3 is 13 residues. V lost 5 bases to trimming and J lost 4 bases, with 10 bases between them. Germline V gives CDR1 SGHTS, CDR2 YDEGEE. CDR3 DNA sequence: TGTGCCAGCAGGTCAGCGGTGAATCAGCCCCAGCATTTT. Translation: CASRSAVNQPQHF.

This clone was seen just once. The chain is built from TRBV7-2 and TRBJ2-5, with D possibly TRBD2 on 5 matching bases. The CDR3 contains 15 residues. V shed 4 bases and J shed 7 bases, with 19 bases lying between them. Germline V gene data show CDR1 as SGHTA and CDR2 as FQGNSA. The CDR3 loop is CASSSPGSSGGTQYF. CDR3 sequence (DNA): TGTGCCAGCAGCTCTCCGGGATCCTCCGGAGGGACCCAGTACTTC.

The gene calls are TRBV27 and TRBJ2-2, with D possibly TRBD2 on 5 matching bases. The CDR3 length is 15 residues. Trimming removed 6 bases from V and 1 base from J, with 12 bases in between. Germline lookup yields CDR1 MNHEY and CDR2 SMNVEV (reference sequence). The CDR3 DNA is TGTGCCAGCAGCCCCCCACTAGAGAACACCGGGGAGCTGTTTTTT. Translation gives CASSPPLENTGELFF.

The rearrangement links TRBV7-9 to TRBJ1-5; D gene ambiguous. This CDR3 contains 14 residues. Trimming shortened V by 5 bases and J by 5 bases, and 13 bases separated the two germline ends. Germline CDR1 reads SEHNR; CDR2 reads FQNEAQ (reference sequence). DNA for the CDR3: TGTGCCAGCAGCCCGTGGTCGATCGATCAGCCCCAGCATTTT. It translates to CASSPWSIDQPQHF. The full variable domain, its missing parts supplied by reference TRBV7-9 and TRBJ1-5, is DTGVSQNPRHKITKRGQNVTFRCDPISEHNRLYWYRQTLGQGPEFLTYFQNEAQLEKSRLLSDRFSAERPKGSFSTLEIQRTEQGDSAMYLCASSPWSIDQPQHFGDGTRLSIL.

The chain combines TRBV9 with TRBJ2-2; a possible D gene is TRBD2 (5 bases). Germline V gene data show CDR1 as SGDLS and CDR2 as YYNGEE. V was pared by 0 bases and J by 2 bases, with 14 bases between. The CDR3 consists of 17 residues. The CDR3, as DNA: TGTGCCAGCAGCGTAGCGAGGTGGGAGCAAAACACCGGGGAGCTGTTTTTT. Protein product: CASSVARWEQNTGELFF.

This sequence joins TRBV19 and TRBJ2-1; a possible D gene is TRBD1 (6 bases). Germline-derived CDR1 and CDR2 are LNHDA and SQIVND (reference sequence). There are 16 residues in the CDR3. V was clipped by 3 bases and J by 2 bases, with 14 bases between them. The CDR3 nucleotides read TGTGCCAGTAGTATCGGTACAGGGATCGCCTACAATGAGCAGTTCTTC. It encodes CASSIGTGIAYNEQFF. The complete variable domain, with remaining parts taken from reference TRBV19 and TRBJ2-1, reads DGGITQSPKYLFRKEGQNVTLSCEQNLNHDAMYWYRQDPGQGLRLIYYSQIVNDFQKGDIAEGYSVSREKKESFPLTVTSAQKNPTAFYLCASSIGTGIAYNEQFFGPGTRLTVL.

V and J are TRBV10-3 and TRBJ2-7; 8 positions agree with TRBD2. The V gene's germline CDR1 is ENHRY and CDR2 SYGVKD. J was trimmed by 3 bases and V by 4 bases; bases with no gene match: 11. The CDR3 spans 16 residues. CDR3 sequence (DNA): TGTGCCATCAGTGGGGCGGGGCGGGGGGCCCTCTACGAGCAGTACTTC. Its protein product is CAISGAGRGALYEQYF.

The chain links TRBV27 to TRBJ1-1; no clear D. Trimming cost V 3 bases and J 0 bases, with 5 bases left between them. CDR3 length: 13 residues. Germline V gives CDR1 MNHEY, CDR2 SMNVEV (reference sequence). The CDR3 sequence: CASSLRMNTEAFF. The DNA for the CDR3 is TGTGCCAGCAGTTTGCGGATGAACACTGAAGCTTTCTTT.

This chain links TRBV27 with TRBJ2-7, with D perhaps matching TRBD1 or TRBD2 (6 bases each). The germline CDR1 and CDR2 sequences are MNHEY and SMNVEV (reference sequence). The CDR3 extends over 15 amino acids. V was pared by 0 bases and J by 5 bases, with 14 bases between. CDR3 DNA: TGTGCCAGCAGTTTATCGAGGAGGGGGGTCCACGAGCAGTACTTC. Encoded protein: CASSLSRRGVHEQYF.

The DNA of the CDR3 is TGTGCCAGCAGCCAAGACCCCCGAGTGGTCAATGAGCAGTTCTTC. Encoded protein: CASSQDPRVVNEQFF. The chain is built from TRBV14 and TRBJ2-1; D gene unclear. This CDR3 is built from 15 residues. V was pared by 0 bases and J by 6 bases, with 12 bases between. Per the germline V gene, CDR1 is SGHDN and CDR2 is FVKESK.

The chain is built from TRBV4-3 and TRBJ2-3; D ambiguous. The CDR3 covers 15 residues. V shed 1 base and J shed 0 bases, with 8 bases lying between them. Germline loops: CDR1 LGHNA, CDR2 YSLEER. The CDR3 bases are TGCGCCAGCAGCCAAGGTTCAGCTAGCACAGATACGCAGTATTTT. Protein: CASSQGSASTDTQYF.

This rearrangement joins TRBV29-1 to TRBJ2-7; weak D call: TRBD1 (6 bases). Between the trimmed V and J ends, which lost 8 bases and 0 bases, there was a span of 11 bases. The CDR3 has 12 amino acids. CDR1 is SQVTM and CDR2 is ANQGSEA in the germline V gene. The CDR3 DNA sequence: TGCAGCATTCGGGACAACTCCTACGAGCAGTACTTC. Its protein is CSIRDNSYEQYF.

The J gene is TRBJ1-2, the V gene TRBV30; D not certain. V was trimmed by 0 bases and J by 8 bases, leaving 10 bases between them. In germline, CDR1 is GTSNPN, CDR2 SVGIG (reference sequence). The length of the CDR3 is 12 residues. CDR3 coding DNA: TGTGCCTGGAGTGTCCTAGGGAGCGGCTACACCTTC. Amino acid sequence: CAWSVLGSGYTF.

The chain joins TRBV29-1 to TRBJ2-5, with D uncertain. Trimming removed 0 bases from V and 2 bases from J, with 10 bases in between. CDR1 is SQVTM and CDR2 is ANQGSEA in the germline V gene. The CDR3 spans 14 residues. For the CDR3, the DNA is TGCAGCGTTGAAGATCTTCTGTTACAAGAGACCCAGTACTTC. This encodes CSVEDLLLQETQYF.

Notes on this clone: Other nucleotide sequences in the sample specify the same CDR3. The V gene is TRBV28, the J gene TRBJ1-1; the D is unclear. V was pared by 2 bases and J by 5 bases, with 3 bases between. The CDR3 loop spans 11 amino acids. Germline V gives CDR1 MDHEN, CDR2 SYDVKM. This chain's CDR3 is CASSLPTEAFF. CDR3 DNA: TGTGCCAGCAGTTTACCAACTGAAGCTTTCTTT.